The present entry profiles one T cell receptor beta chain with its context. This CDR3 region has 14 residues. Germline trimming cut 5 bases from V and 5 bases from J; bases unmatched to any gene: 8. CDR1 is SGHAT, CDR2 FQNNGV, per germline. From the RT-PCR reads, TCRdb called clonotypes with MiXCR, one entry per CDR3 protein. Of about 680,000 distinct CDR3 sequences listed, around 14% are singletons. The TCR sequence derives from a female donor in good health, serving as a healthy control. The sequenced sample consisted of memory CD4+ T cells from blood. The chain links TRBV11-2 to TRBJ1-1, with TRBD1 identical over 7 bases. CDR3 sequence (DNA): TGTGCCAGCAGCCTACAGGGGAGCAAGACTGAAGCTTTCTTT. Amino acid sequence: CASSLQGSKTEAFF.